The rows below give T cell receptor beta chains drawn from one sample of a study of blood T cell repertoires in COVID-19. The data were produced by immunoSEQ multiplex PCR, yet TCRdb's version contains in-frame clones alone and is incomplete. The sample has about 36,000 clones, 70% to 80% seen once. Sequenced material: peripheral blood. These receptors were collected from a man between 60 and 70 years old with active COVID-19. CDR3s include the opening cysteine and the closing phenylalanine or tryptophan. The order of the fields is clone size, V gene, D gene, J gene, CDR3 DNA, CDR3 protein. The D gene is left open where the match is weak. Expanded clones get a size class; other rows say once, few or many, or leave the size out.

>-|TRBV29-1|-|TRBJ2-1
TGCAGCGTTGAAACTGGCAATGAGCAGTTCTTC
CSVETGNEQFF
>-|TRBV7-6|TRBD2|TRBJ2-1
TGTGCCAGCGGACTCCATCCGGGACTAGGGGGGCAGTTCTTC
CASGLHPGLGGQFF
>-|TRBV11-2|TRBD1|TRBJ2-1
TGTGCCAGCAGCTTAGATCGGCAGGGGGCGCGAGGTGAGCAGTTCTTC
CASSLDRQGARGEQFF
>-|TRBV19|TRBD1|TRBJ1-5
TGTGCCAGTATGGGGACAGGGAGGGGCAATCAGCCCCAGCATTTT
CASMGTGRGNQPQHF
>once|TRBV4-3|-|TRBJ1-1
TGCGCCAGCAGCCAAAATCAGGCCGCGCTGAACACTGAAGCTTTCTTT
CASSQNQAALNTEAFF
>few|TRBV24-1|TRBD2|TRBJ2-1
TGTGCCACCAGTGATACGGGGCGGGGGGCCCAACATGAGCAGTTCTTC
CATSDTGRGAQHEQFF
>-|TRBV28|-|TRBJ1-2
TGTGCCAGCAGATTTATGACAGGCTTCTATGGCTACACCTTC
CASRFMTGFYGYTF
>-|TRBV7-2|TRBD2|TRBJ2-1
TGTGCCAGCAGCTTAGTGTCAGCGGGGGGGCCGAATGAGCAGTTCTTC
CASSLVSAGGPNEQFF
>-|TRBV11-2|TRBD2|TRBJ2-3
TGTGCCAGCAGCTTAGGGCGGGGGGGCAAGACAGATACGCAGTATTTT
CASSLGRGGKTDTQYF
>-|TRBV29-1|-|TRBJ2-7
TGCAGCGTCAGGGACAATACCTACGAGCAGTACTTC
CSVRDNTYEQYF
>-|TRBV6-6|-|TRBJ2-7
TGTGCCAGCAGTTTAGGCCCACAGCTCCTCTACGAGCAGTACTTC
CASSLGPQLLYEQYF
>-|TRBV7-2|TRBD1|TRBJ1-4
TGTGCCAGCAGCTTCAAGGTGGGACAGGGAAGCGAAAAACTGTTTTTT
CASSFKVGQGSEKLFF
>few|TRBV7-2|-|TRBJ2-3
TGTGCCAGCAGCTGGGGGCCGGCGGGTGGGACAGATACGCAGTATTTT
CASSWGPAGGTDTQYF
>-|TRBV19|-|TRBJ1-2
TGTGCCAGTAGTTCGGGGGGGCGCCGAAATGGCTACACCTTC
CASSSGGRRNGYTF
>-|TRBV7-9|TRBD1|TRBJ2-3
TGTGCCAGCAGCTGGGGACAGGCCGTGGGAGATACGCAGTATTTT
CASSWGQAVGDTQYF
>-|TRBV29-1|-|TRBJ1-3
TGCAGCGTTGATGAGAGTCCCAACTCTGGAAACACCATATATTTT
CSVDESPNSGNTIYF
>-|TRBV19|TRBD1|TRBJ2-3
TGTGCCAGTAGGCAGGGGGTGGGCAACACAGATACGCAGTATTTT
CASRQGVGNTDTQYF
>-|TRBV12-5|-|TRBJ2-1
TGTGCTAGTGGCTCTAACACCCTAGCGAGAAATGAGCAGTTCTTC
CASGSNTLARNEQFF
>once|TRBV18|-|TRBJ2-2
TGTGCCAGCTCACTATCGAACACCGGGGAGCTGTTTTTT
CASSLSNTGELFF
>-|TRBV7-2|-|TRBJ2-7
TGTGCCAGCTCCGGGAGCCCACGTAGTGAGCAGTACTTC
CASSGSPRSEQYF
>-|TRBV19|TRBD1|TRBJ2-6
TGTGCCAGTAGATTCGGGACAGTGGGCTCTGGGGCCAACGTCCTGACTTTC
CASRFGTVGSGANVLTF
>few|TRBV14|-|TRBJ1-2
TGTGCCAGCAGGGGGGCCGATGACTACACCTTC
CASRGADDYTF
>-|TRBV30|-|TRBJ1-3
TGTGCCTGGAGTAACTTTATCTCTGGAAACACCATATATTTT
CAWSNFISGNTIYF
>-|TRBV28|-|TRBJ1-2
TGTGCCAGCATCGCCCAGGGGAACTATGGCTACACCTTC
CASIAQGNYGYTF
>-|TRBV4-1|-|TRBJ2-7
TGCGCCAGCAGCCAAGACTTCGCGGGGCGCGAGCAGTACTTC
CASSQDFAGREQYF
>-|TRBV7-9|-|TRBJ2-7
TGTGCCAGCAGGGGCACAGGGACCTACGAGCAGTACTTC
CASRGTGTYEQYF
>-|TRBV11-2|-|TRBJ1-2
TGTGCCAGCAGCCCCAACATGGGAGGGACGGGCTACACCTTC
CASSPNMGGTGYTF
>once|TRBV27|TRBD1|TRBJ2-5
TGTGCCAGCAGTTCGACAGGGGAAGAGACCCAGTACTTC
CASSSTGEETQYF
>-|TRBV7-2|TRBD1|TRBJ1-2
TGTGCCAGCAGGCCTGACAGGGGTACAGGAGGCTACACCTTC
CASRPDRGTGGYTF
>-|TRBV5-1|-|TRBJ1-1
TGCGCCAGCAGCTTGGGAGACACTGAAGCTTTCTTT
CASSLGDTEAFF
>once|TRBV24-1|TRBD1|TRBJ2-1
TGTGCCACCAGTGATGGGGGGACAGGCCGGCGGTTCTTC
CATSDGGTGRRFF
>-|TRBV7-2|-|TRBJ2-1
TGTGCCAGCAGCTTATCTAGGGGTGAATGGGATGAGCAGTTCTTC
CASSLSRGEWDEQFF
>few|TRBV7-2|-|TRBJ1-6
TGTGCCAGCAGCCGCCGAGGGGGGGGCTTTAATAATTCACCCCTCCACTTT
CASSRRGGGFNNSPLHF
>-|TRBV24-1|TRBD2|TRBJ2-3
TGTGCCACCAGTGATCCTAGCGGGGTGGGGACAGATACGCAGTATTTT
CATSDPSGVGTDTQYF
>-|TRBV19|TRBD2|TRBJ2-2
TGTGCCAGTAGTACTACGCCAGCGGGAGCCGGGGAGCTGTTTTTT
CASSTTPAGAGELFF
>-|TRBV19|-|TRBJ1-1
TGTGCCAGTAGTATGGAGGGGAGCACTGAAGCTTTCTTT
CASSMEGSTEAFF
>-|TRBV24-1|TRBD1|TRBJ1-1
TGTGCCACCAGTGATCCTCGACAGGGGCGGAAAGCTTTCTTT
CATSDPRQGRKAFF
>-|TRBV18|TRBD1|TRBJ2-6
TGTGCCAGCTCACCCCAGGGGGCCTCCTCTGGGGCCAACGTCCTGACTTTC
CASSPQGASSGANVLTF
>-|TRBV19|TRBD1|TRBJ1-6
TGTGCCAGTAGTATGAGTGCGGACAGGGCGTTTTCACCCCTCCACTTT
CASSMSADRAFSPLHF
>-|TRBV6-5|TRBD2|TRBJ2-1
TGTGCCAGCATGAGGGAGCGGGAGTTCTCGAATGAGCAGTTCTTC
CASMREREFSNEQFF
>-|TRBV25-1|TRBD2|TRBJ2-2
TGTGCCAGCTGGGGGGGGGCCGGGGAGCTGTTTTTT
CASWGGAGELFF
>-|TRBV10-3|TRBD1|TRBJ2-7
TGTGCCATCAGTGGCCGCCGGGACAGCTCCTACGAGCAGTACTTC
CAISGRRDSSYEQYF
>-|TRBV6-6|-|TRBJ2-2
TGTGCCAGCAGTTTGGGGACTGGTCACGGGGAGCTGTTTTTT
CASSLGTGHGELFF
>-|TRBV11-3|-|TRBJ1-5
TGTGCCAGCAGCTTACGGGGATGGAGCAATCAGCCCCAGCATTTT
CASSLRGWSNQPQHF
>-|TRBV19|TRBD1|TRBJ2-7
TGTGCCAGTAGTATTCCAGGGGGCGAGGAGCAGTACTTC
CASSIPGGEEQYF
>-|TRBV7-9|-|TRBJ2-4
TGTGCCAGCAGCTTAGGGCAGGGGGAGGCTCGCATTCAGTACTTC
CASSLGQGEARIQYF
>few|TRBV10-2|-|TRBJ2-2
TGCGCCAGCAGATTAGACAGTAACACCGGGGAGCTGTTTTTT
CASRLDSNTGELFF
>-|TRBV16|TRBD1|TRBJ1-5
TGTGCCAGCAGCCGACGGACAGGTAGCAATCAGCCCCAGCATTTT
CASSRRTGSNQPQHF
>few|TRBV6-2/TRBV6-3|-|TRBJ1-6
TGTGCCAGCAGTTATCCGGCACCCCTCCACTTT
CASSYPAPLHF
>-|TRBV5-5|-|TRBJ2-3
TGTGCCAGCAGCTTCCTCGGTTCTCTAGCTAGCACAGATACGCAGTATTTT
CASSFLGSLASTDTQYF
>-|TRBV6-6|-|TRBJ2-1
TGTGCCAGCAGTCCCACCGGAGTCACGGTCAGCGGTGAGCAGTTCTTC
CASSPTGVTVSGEQFF